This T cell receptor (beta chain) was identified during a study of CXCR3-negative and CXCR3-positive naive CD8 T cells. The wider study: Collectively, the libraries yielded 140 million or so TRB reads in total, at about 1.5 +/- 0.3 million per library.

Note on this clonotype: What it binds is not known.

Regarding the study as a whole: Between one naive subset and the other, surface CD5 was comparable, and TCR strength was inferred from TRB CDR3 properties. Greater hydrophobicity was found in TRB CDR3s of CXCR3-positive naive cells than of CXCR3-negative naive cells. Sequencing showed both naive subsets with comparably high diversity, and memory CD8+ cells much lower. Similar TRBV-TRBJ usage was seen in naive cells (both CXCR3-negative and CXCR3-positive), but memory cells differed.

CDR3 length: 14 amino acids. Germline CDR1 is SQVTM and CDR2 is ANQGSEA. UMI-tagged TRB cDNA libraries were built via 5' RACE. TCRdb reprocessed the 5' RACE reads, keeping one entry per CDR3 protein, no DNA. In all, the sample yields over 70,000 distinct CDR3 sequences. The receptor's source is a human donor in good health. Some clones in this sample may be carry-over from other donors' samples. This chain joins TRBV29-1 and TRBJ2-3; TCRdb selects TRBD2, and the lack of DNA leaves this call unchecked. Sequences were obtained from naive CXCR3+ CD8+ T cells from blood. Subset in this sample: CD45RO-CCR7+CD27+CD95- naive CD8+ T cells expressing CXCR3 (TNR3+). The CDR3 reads CSVETLAETDTQYF.